Shown below are 20 T cell receptor beta chains from a single sample sequenced in a study of blood T cell repertoires in COVID-19. Some clones are missing from TCRdb's copy, which holds only in-frame ones; the method was immunoSEQ multiplex PCR. The sample holds some 290,000 clones, over 85% seen once. Material: PBMCs or T cells enriched from blood (not recorded which). The receptors were gathered from a woman aged 25-40 years who had recovered from COVID-19.

The rearrangement uses TRBV3-1 (or the pseudogene TRBV3-2) and TRBJ2-2; no firm D call. Between the trimmed V and J ends, which lost 5 bases and 0 bases, there was a span of 7 bases. This CDR3 region has 14 residues. Germline assignment: CDR1 LGHDT and CDR2 YNNKEL (reference sequence). CDR3 nucleotides: TGTGCCAGCAGCACACCCTCGAACACCGGGGAGCTGTTTTTT. This translates into CASSTPSNTGELFF.

This chain uses TRBV5-4 with TRBJ2-7, with 14 bases fitting TRBD2. This CDR3 spans 15 amino acids. V trimming: 3 bases; J trimming: 2 bases; junction bases outside the gene matches: 1. The germline gives CDR1 SGHNT, CDR2 YYREEE (reference sequence). The CDR3 nucleotides are TGTGCCAGCAGCTCGGGACTAGCGGGAGCCTACGAGCAGTACTTC. It is translated as CASSSGLAGAYEQYF. Combining the CDR3 with reference TRBV5-4 and TRBJ2-7 gives the whole variable domain ETGVTQSPTHLIKTRGQQVTLRCSSQSGHNTVSWYQQALGQGPQFIFQYYREEENGRGNFPPRFSGLQFPNYSSELNVNALELDDSALYLCASSSGLAGAYEQYFGPGTRLTVT.

The chain is built from TRBV7-9 and TRBJ1-5; D not resolved. This CDR3 has 12 amino acids. The V end was cut by 4 bases, the J end by 7 bases, with 8 bases between. In germline, CDR1 is SEHNR, CDR2 FQNEAQ (reference sequence). CDR3 in amino acids: CASSYPGQPQHF. The CDR3 nucleotides read TGTGCCAGCAGCTACCCGGGGCAGCCCCAGCATTTT.

V and J are TRBV27 and TRBJ1-4; tentatively, D is TRBD1 (6 bases). From germline, CDR1 is MNHEY and CDR2 SMNVEV (reference sequence). Trimming removed 5 bases from V and 3 bases from J, with 10 bases in between. The CDR3 runs 14 residues. The CDR3 DNA reads as TGTGCCAGCAGTCGGACAGACTCTAATGAAAAACTGTTTTTT. Amino acid sequence: CASSRTDSNEKLFF. Complete variable domain (other parts from reference TRBV27 and TRBJ1-4): EAQVTQNPRYLITVTGKKLTVTCSQNMNHEYMSWYRQDPGLGLRQIYYSMNVEVTDKGDVPEGYKVSRKEKRNFPLILESPSPNQTSLYFCASSRTDSNEKLFFGSGTQLSVL.

This clone occurred once. The chain couples TRBV30 to TRBJ1-1, with D uncertain. CDR1 and CDR2 from the germline V gene are GTSNPN and SVGIG (reference sequence). V was cut by 2 bases and J by 6 bases, with 13 bases left in between. This CDR3 has 13 residues. The chain's CDR3 is CAWSLRVVPEAFF. CDR3 sequence (DNA): TGTGCCTGGAGTTTGAGGGTGGTGCCTGAAGCTTTCTTT. The full variable domain, in which reference TRBV30 and TRBJ1-1 provide the parts outside the CDR3, is SQTIHQWPATLVQPVGSPLSLECTVEGTSNPNLYWYRQAAGRGLQLLFYSVGIGQISSEVPQNLSASRPQDRQFILSSKKLLLSDSGFYLCAWSLRVVPEAFFGQGTRLTVV.

This chain connects TRBV28 to TRBJ1-2, with no clear D. CDR1 and CDR2 (germline): MDHEN, SYDVKM. V was cut by 3 bases and J by 4 bases, with 6 bases left in between. The CDR3 has 12 amino acids. The CDR3 DNA is TGTGCCAGCAGTTTTAGAGCCTATGGCTACACCTTC. The encoded protein is CASSFRAYGYTF.

V usage is TRBV27 and J usage is TRBJ1-2; D gene ambiguous. V was cut by 2 bases and J by 4 bases, with 11 bases left in between. The germline V gene has CDR1 MNHEY and CDR2 SMNVEV (reference sequence). The CDR3 is made up of 14 amino acids. Written as DNA, the CDR3 is TGTGCCAGCAGTTTAAGTGTCGGGTTCTATGGCTACACCTTC. Translated: CASSLSVGFYGYTF.

The chain combines TRBV4-1 with TRBJ2-7; weak D call: TRBD2 (7 bases). V was clipped by 2 bases and J by 5 bases, with 22 bases between them. The CDR3 length is 17 residues. CDR1 is MGHRA and CDR2 is YSYEKL in the germline V gene. CDR3 residues: CASSQTSRGAGRDEQYF. The CDR3 DNA is TGCGCCAGCAGCCAAACCTCTCGGGGGGCCGGTAGAGACGAGCAGTACTTC.

The rearrangement links TRBV2 to TRBJ2-2, with D possibly TRBD1 on 5 matching bases. Trimming removed 5 bases at V and 0 bases at J, with 19 bases between. Germline V gene lookup returns CDR1 SNHLY and CDR2 FYNNEI. This CDR3 comprises 18 residues. CDR3 DNA: TGTGCCAGCAGTCTGCAGGGTCCTTACTCAACGAACACCGGGGAGCTGTTTTTT. It translates to CASSLQGPYSTNTGELFF. Drawing the rest from reference TRBV2 and TRBJ2-2, the complete variable domain is EPEVTQTPSHQVTQMGQEVILRCVPISNHLYFYWYRQILGQKVEFLVSFYNNEISEKSEIFDDQFSVERPDGSNFTLKIRSTKLEDSAMYFCASSLQGPYSTNTGELFFGEGSRLTVL.

The chain couples TRBV15 to TRBJ2-5, with 9 bases aligning to TRBD1. This CDR3 has 15 amino acids. Germline CDR1 is LNHNV and CDR2 is YYDKDF (reference sequence). The ends lost 0 bases at V and 5 bases at J; junction bases unmatched: 4. The CDR3 DNA is TGTGCCACCAGCAGAGAAGGGACAGGGATGGAGACCCAGTACTTC. The encoded protein is CATSREGTGMETQYF. Supplemented by reference TRBV15 and TRBJ2-5, the full variable domain reads DAMVIQNPRYQVTQFGKPVTLSCSQTLNHNVMYWYQQKSSQAPKLLFHYYDKDFNNEADTPDNFQSRRPNTSFCFLDIRSPGLGDTAMYLCATSREGTGMETQYFGPGTRLLVL.

The genes are TRBV18 and TRBJ2-1, with 7 bases matching TRBD1. The ends lost 3 bases at V and 8 bases at J; junction bases unmatched: 10. The CDR3 has 15 amino acids. Germline V gene data show CDR1 as KGHSH and CDR2 as LQKENI. The CDR3 protein is CASSPIGTGVHEQFF. CDR3 coding DNA: TGTGCCAGCTCACCCATTGGCACAGGGGTCCATGAGCAGTTCTTC.

The CDR3 protein is CASSELGGTIYEQYF. In DNA, the CDR3 is TGTGCCAGCAGTGAATTGGGTGGGACAATTTACGAGCAGTACTTC. This sequence joins TRBV6-1 and TRBJ2-7, with D possibly TRBD1 on 6 matching bases. This CDR3 spans 15 amino acids. Germline CDR1 MNHNS, CDR2 SASEGT. Trimming took 2 bases from V and 4 from J, leaving 15 bases between them.

The CDR3 loop reads CASSTLAGGFEQYF. In DNA, the CDR3 is TGTGCCAGCAGTACACTAGCGGGAGGCTTCGAGCAGTACTTC. V is TRBV28 and J is TRBJ2-7; TRBD2 matches 12 bases. CDR3 size: 14 residues. Per the germline V gene, CDR1 is MDHEN and CDR2 is SYDVKM. V shed 5 bases and J 6 bases; nucleotides not matched to a gene: 5.

CDR3 in DNA: TGTGCCAGCAGTACTAGCGGGCTCTACGAGCAGTACTTC. It encodes CASSTSGLYEQYF. The chain recombines TRBV6-5 with TRBJ2-7; 9 positions agree with TRBD2. Trimming cost V 5 bases and J 3 bases; bases outside gene matches: 2. Germline CDR1 and CDR2: MNHEY and SVGAGI. CDR3 length: 13 amino acids.

V and J are TRBV3-1 (or the pseudogene TRBV3-2) and TRBJ2-3; no clear D gene. Germline-derived CDR1 and CDR2 are LGHDT and YNNKEL (reference sequence). The CDR3 sequence is 12 residues long. Deletions cut 2 bases from V and 8 bases from J, with 8 bases between. The CDR3 sequence is CASSQIGGTQYF. In DNA form, the CDR3 reads TGTGCCAGCAGCCAAATCGGCGGTACGCAGTATTTT.

The CDR3 nucleotides are TGTGCCAGCAGTTTTGGCCGGGGATCCCACAATGAGCAGTTCTTC. As protein: CASSFGRGSHNEQFF. The gene calls are TRBV27 and TRBJ2-1; D possibly corresponds to TRBD2 (5 bases). V dropped 3 bases and J dropped 5 bases, with 14 bases sitting between them. Germline V CDR1 and CDR2: MNHEY, SMNVEV (reference sequence). This CDR3 contains 15 residues.

The chain has TRBV7-9 and TRBJ1-1; maybe TRBD1 (6 bases). Trimming took off 5 bases at V and 1 base at J, with 14 bases between the two ends. The CDR3 covers 15 residues. Germline CDR1 reads SEHNR; CDR2 reads FQNEAQ (reference sequence). The DNA for the CDR3 is TGTGCCAGCAGCACCTGGCGGACAGCGAACACTGAAGCTTTCTTT. It specifies CASSTWRTANTEAFF.

The chain employs TRBV27 and TRBJ2-1; TRBD2 matches at 9 bases. The germline gives CDR1 MNHEY, CDR2 SMNVEV (reference sequence). J was trimmed by 6 bases and V by 5 bases; bases with no gene match: 8. This CDR3 has 15 amino acids. The CDR3 bases are TGTGCCAGCAGTGTCCCGGGACTAGCCAGCAATGAGCAGTTCTTC. Translating it yields CASSVPGLASNEQFF.

This chain joins TRBV18 and TRBJ1-1, with 7 bases matching TRBD1. This CDR3 comprises 15 residues. V dropped 5 bases and J dropped 4; count of bases not matched to a gene: 10. The germline V gene has CDR1 KGHSH and CDR2 LQKENI. This CDR3 reads CASSAGTARGTEAFF. The CDR3 DNA sequence: TGTGCCAGCTCAGCCGGGACAGCGCGCGGCACTGAAGCTTTCTTT.

Only one count was recorded for this clone. The CDR3 DNA is TGCAGCGTTCGCCAGGGGGCAGGCTACACCTTC. It specifies CSVRQGAGYTF. The chain recombines TRBV29-1 with TRBJ1-2; TRBD1 matches 8 bases. Trimming removed 5 bases from V and 8 bases from J; junction bases left unmatched: 4. The CDR3 contains 11 residues. CDR1 and CDR2 from the germline V gene are SQVTM and ANQGSEA.